These 30 T cell receptor beta chains came from one sample sequenced in a study of cytomegalovirus exposure and HLA in healthy donors. Primers for the PCR totalled 60 Vbeta and 13 Jbeta. Clones were sequenced by immunoSEQ multiplex PCR, and TCRdb holds only the in-frame ones, with some missing. The sample lists approximately 110,000 clones; less than 80% were seen once. What was sequenced was PBMCs. These receptors all stem from a woman aged 40-49 years in good health and CMV-seronegative.

The rearrangement uses TRBV7-2 and TRBJ2-1, with a tentative D call TRBD2 (5 bases). The CDR3 sequence is 14 residues long. Germline-derived CDR1 and CDR2 are SGHTA and FQGNSA. V was shortened by 3 bases and J by 8 bases, with 14 bases between the two germline ends. CDR3: CASSFRERRDEQFF. CDR3 sequence (DNA): TGTGCCAGCAGCTTTAGGGAGAGGCGGGATGAGCAGTTCTTC.

There are a few counts of this clone. The chain links TRBV10-3 to TRBJ1-2; D uncertain. The V gene lost 3 bases and the J gene lost 7 bases, with 12 bases spanning the gap. Germline CDR1 reads ENHRY; CDR2 reads SYGVKD. The CDR3 has 13 residues. The CDR3 protein is CAISEAGELGYTF. CDR3 DNA: TGTGCCATCAGTGAAGCCGGGGAACTTGGCTACACCTTC.

This clone has just a few counts. The chain joins TRBV6-5 to TRBJ1-1; D perhaps matches TRBD1 (5 bases). V shed 5 bases and J shed 6 bases, with 19 bases lying between them. Germline CDR1 is MNHEY and CDR2 is SVGAGI. The length of the CDR3 is 15 residues. CDR3 nucleotides: TGTGCCAGCAGTACCGACAGATGGTGGATCCCTGAAGCTTTCTTT. Amino acid sequence: CASSTDRWWIPEAFF.

The chain carries TRBV19 and TRBJ1-3, with 7 bases that match TRBD1. Trimming cost V 10 bases and J 0 bases; bases outside gene matches: 3. From germline, CDR1 is LNHDA and CDR2 SQIVND (reference sequence). The CDR3 consists of 13 residues. The CDR3 loop reads CATGTVSGNTIYF. DNA for the CDR3: TGTGCCACCGGGACAGTCTCTGGAAACACCATATATTTT.

J is TRBJ2-6 and V is TRBV27; 7 nucleotides align to TRBD1. Germline CDR1 reads MNHEY; CDR2 reads SMNVEV (reference sequence). The CDR3 has 16 amino acids. V dropped 8 bases and J dropped 0; count of bases not matched to a gene: 7. DNA for the CDR3: TGTGCCAGCGGGACAGTGCCCCTCTCTGGGGCCAACGTCCTGACTTTC. Translating it yields CASGTVPLSGANVLTF. Complete variable domain (other parts from reference TRBV27 and TRBJ2-6): EAQVTQNPRYLITVTGKKLTVTCSQNMNHEYMSWYRQDPGLGLRQIYYSMNVEVTDKGDVPEGYKVSRKEKRNFPLILESPSPNQTSLYFCASGTVPLSGANVLTFGAGSRLTVL.

This clone occurred once. The rearrangement joins TRBV11-2 to TRBJ2-7; the D is unclear. The V gene's germline CDR1 is SGHAT and CDR2 FQNNGV. Deletions cut 1 base from V and 2 bases from J, with 6 bases between. The CDR3 contains 13 residues. CDR3 nucleotides: TGTGCCAGCAGCTTAGGTCTAACCTACGAGCAGTACTTC. Translating gives CASSLGLTYEQYF.

J is TRBJ2-2 and V is TRBV7-9; 7 bases fit TRBD1. Germline V gene lookup returns CDR1 SEHNR and CDR2 FQNEAQ (reference sequence). V dropped 0 bases and J dropped 5; count of bases not matched to a gene: 6. CDR3 size: 16 residues. The chain's CDR3 is CASSLANRGLTGELFF. The CDR3, as DNA: TGTGCCAGCAGCTTAGCCAACAGGGGTTTGACCGGGGAGCTGTTTTTT.

The chain carries TRBV27 and TRBJ2-7; 9 bases line up with TRBD2. Per germline, CDR1 MNHEY and CDR2 SMNVEV (reference sequence). The ends lost 5 bases at V and 0 bases at J; junction bases unmatched: 14. The CDR3 contains 18 residues. CDR3 protein: CASSTRLAATRSSYEQYF. Here the CDR3 DNA reads TGTGCCAGCAGTACCAGACTAGCGGCTACTCGAAGCTCCTACGAGCAGTACTTC.

In DNA, the CDR3 is TGTGCCAGTGGTAGGACAGGGAACACTGAAGCTTTCTTT. Protein: CASGRTGNTEAFF. The V call is TRBV19, the J call TRBJ1-1; 7 nucleotides align to TRBD1. Germline V lookup: CDR1 LNHDA, CDR2 SQIVND (reference sequence). Trimming at V came to 8 bases and at J to 1 base, leaving 4 bases not matched to a gene. This CDR3 has 13 residues.

The V gene is TRBV27, the J gene TRBJ1-4; D is perhaps TRBD1 (5 bases). This CDR3 spans 16 amino acids. V was cut by 4 bases and J by 4 bases, with 16 bases left in between. Germline-derived CDR1 and CDR2 are MNHEY and SMNVEV (reference sequence). The CDR3 DNA sequence: TGTGCCAGCAGTTCCCTCTCGGCAGGGATTAATGAAAAACTGTTTTTT. Residues: CASSSLSAGINEKLFF.

The V and J genes are TRBV7-8 and TRBJ2-1; no definite D call. Germline CDR1 is SGHVS and CDR2 is FQNEAQ. This CDR3 comprises 16 residues. V lost 2 bases, J lost 2 bases, and 13 bases lay in between. Written as DNA, the CDR3 is TGTGCCAGCAGCTTAAGTAGTCCCAACCCCTACAATGAGCAGTTCTTC. Its translation: CASSLSSPNPYNEQFF.

The rearrangement links TRBV19 to TRBJ1-1; possible D gene TRBD1, 6 bases. CDR3 length: 14 amino acids. Germline V gives CDR1 LNHDA, CDR2 SQIVND (reference sequence). V lost 5 bases to trimming and J lost 3 bases, with 13 bases between them. The CDR3 DNA reads as TGTGCCAGTAGTCGTCGGGGGGCGGACACTGAAGCTTTCTTT. Translating it yields CASSRRGADTEAFF.

The rearrangement links TRBV9 to TRBJ2-7; 7 nucleotides align to TRBD1. Unmatched junction bases numbered 9, after V lost 3 bases and J lost 3 bases. The germline V gene has CDR1 SGDLS and CDR2 YYNGEE. The length of the CDR3 is 15 residues. CDR3 bases: TGTGCCAGCAGCGCCCGGGACAGAGCTCTCTACGAGCAGTACTTC. It codes for CASSARDRALYEQYF. The full variable domain, completed using reference TRBV9 and TRBJ2-7, is DSGVTQTPKHLITATGQRVTLRCSPRSGDLSVYWYQQSLDQGLQFLIQYYNGEERAKGNILERFSAQQFPDLHSELNLSSLELGDSALYFCASSARDRALYEQYFGPGTRLTVT.

V is TRBV9 and J is TRBJ2-5; TRBD1 agrees at 8 bases. The DNA end is more similar to TRBJ2-7, so the J call may be wrong. The CDR3 runs 16 residues. Germline CDR1 reads SGDLS; CDR2 reads YYNGEE. The DNA for the CDR3 is TGTGCCAGCAGCGTAGGATCCCGGGCAGGGGGCGGCGAGCAGTACTTC. It yields the protein CASSVGSRAGGGEQYF.

The CDR3 loop reads CASIRDTTFTGELFF. For the CDR3, the DNA is TGTGCCAGCATCCGGGACACCACCTTCACCGGGGAGCTGTTTTTT. The V and J genes are TRBV6-5 and TRBJ2-2; D possibly corresponds to TRBD1 (6 bases). The CDR3 sequence is 15 residues long. Germline CDR1 MNHEY, CDR2 SVGAGI. V was pared by 7 bases and J by 4 bases, with 16 bases between.

This chain links TRBV7-8 with TRBJ2-7; possible D gene TRBD2, 6 bases. This CDR3 is 14 amino acids long. CDR1 is SGHVS and CDR2 is FQNEAQ in the germline V gene. Trimming left V 5 bases short and J 0 bases short, with 11 bases between. This CDR3 reads CASSPRGNSYEQYF. The CDR3 nucleotides are TGTGCCAGCAGCCCCCGCGGGAACTCCTACGAGCAGTACTTC.

This clone came up a few times. The chain joins TRBV7-8 to TRBJ2-1; a weak D match, TRBD2 (6 bases). In germline, CDR1 is SGHVS, CDR2 FQNEAQ. This CDR3 region has 18 residues. V was clipped by 0 bases and J by 3 bases, with 18 bases between them. CDR3 sequence reads: CASSLAGGASNYYNEQFF. CDR3 DNA sequence: TGTGCCAGCAGCTTAGCAGGCGGGGCCTCAAACTACTACAATGAGCAGTTCTTC.

The chain is built from TRBV4-1 and TRBJ2-7; D is possibly TRBD1 (5 bases). The CDR3 length is 14 residues. The V gene lost 0 bases and the J gene lost 2 bases, with 8 bases spanning the gap. Germline V lookup: CDR1 MGHRA, CDR2 YSYEKL. The CDR3 DNA follows: TGCGCCAGCAGCCAAGAGTCAGGGACCTACGAGCAGTACTTC. Protein sequence: CASSQESGTYEQYF.

As regards this clone: The sample has other DNA sequences that encode this CDR3 too. The chain joins TRBV27 to TRBJ1-6; a possible D gene is TRBD1 (6 bases). With 6 bases removed from V and 0 bases from J, the gap between germline ends came to 15 bases. Germline V gene sequence: CDR1 MNHEY, CDR2 SMNVEV (reference sequence). The CDR3 extends over 17 amino acids. CDR3 amino acids: CASRNDRTSSYNSPLHF. In nucleotides, the CDR3 is TGTGCCAGCAGAAACGACAGGACCTCCTCCTATAATTCACCCCTCCACTTT.

CDR3 DNA: TGCGCCAGCAGCCAAACAGGGTCGGCTGAAGCTTTCTTT. Encoded protein: CASSQTGSAEAFF. The gene calls are TRBV5-1 and TRBJ1-1; a possible D gene is TRBD1 (6 bases). Germline loops: CDR1 SGHRS, CDR2 YFSETQ. The length of the CDR3 is 13 residues. V was clipped by 4 bases and J by 6 bases, with 13 bases between them.

This chain uses TRBV15 with TRBJ2-1; the match to TRBD2 covers 8 bases. Unmatched junction bases numbered 8, after V lost 7 bases and J lost 0 bases. This CDR3 is 16 amino acids long. The V gene's germline CDR1 is LNHNV and CDR2 YYDKDF (reference sequence). DNA for the CDR3: TGTGCCACCAAGGATGCTAGCGGGTTCTCCTACAATGAGCAGTTCTTC. Protein: CATKDASGFSYNEQFF.

The J gene is TRBJ1-5, the V gene TRBV28; D gene uncertain. Germline V gene sequence: CDR1 MDHEN, CDR2 SYDVKM. V was cut by 4 bases and J by 5 bases, with 3 bases left in between. CDR3 size: 11 residues. For the CDR3, the DNA is TGTGCCAGCAGTTCCGATCAGCCCCAGCATTTT. Translating gives CASSSDQPQHF.

J is TRBJ1-5 and V is TRBV2; 7 bases are a match to TRBD1. The junction had 5 bases not matched to a gene; V was cut back by 4 bases and J by 8 bases. The germline V gene has CDR1 SNHLY and CDR2 FYNNEI. The CDR3 spans 13 residues. CDR3 DNA: TGTGCCAGCAGTGGTAATCAGGGGGAGCCCCAGCATTTT. This translates into CASSGNQGEPQHF.

The CDR3 sequence is CASSATRPSQGFNEQFF. The DNA of the CDR3 is TGTGCCAGCAGCGCGACTCGTCCCTCACAGGGGTTCAATGAGCAGTTCTTC. The chain couples TRBV9 to TRBJ2-1, with 7 bases fitting TRBD1. Trimming at V came to 3 bases and at J to 6 bases, leaving 15 bases not matched to a gene. Germline values: CDR1 SGDLS, CDR2 YYNGEE. CDR3 length: 17 amino acids.

The chain combines TRBV29-1 with TRBJ1-3; D is ambiguous. The V end was cut by 2 bases, the J end by 0 bases, with 8 bases between. There are 14 residues in the CDR3. Germline V gene data show CDR1 as SQVTM and CDR2 as ANQGSEA. CDR3 DNA: TGCAGCGTTGAAAGAGGTCTCTCTGGAAACACCATATATTTT. Encoded protein: CSVERGLSGNTIYF.

In this sample, this clone turned up once. Other DNA sequences from this sample encode an identical CDR3 as well. The chain uses TRBV7-2 and TRBJ2-3; the match to TRBD1 covers 8 bases. The CDR3 loop spans 17 amino acids. The V segment lost 6 bases and the J segment 6 bases; nucleotides outside the gene matches: 17. The V gene's germline CDR1 is SGHTA and CDR2 FQGNSA. The CDR3: CASSSFAGQGASDTQYF. The CDR3 nucleotides are TGTGCCAGCAGTTCATTCGCGGGGCAGGGGGCTTCGGATACGCAGTATTTT.

The chain links TRBV7-2 to TRBJ2-7; 8 bases are shared with TRBD2. The CDR3 loop spans 14 amino acids. CDR1 and CDR2 (germline): SGHTA, FQGNSA. V was clipped by 6 bases and J by 3 bases; unmatched bases: 7. The CDR3 spells CASRAREGFYEQYF. The DNA of the CDR3 is TGTGCCAGCAGAGCCCGGGAGGGGTTCTACGAGCAGTACTTC.

The gene calls are TRBV21-1 and TRBJ1-3; TRBD1 is the table's D call, not checked against the DNA. TRBV21-1 represents a pseudogene. The CDR3 is made up of 19 amino acids. DNA of the CDR3: TGTGCCAGCAGCAGACAGGGGACCGACGGCCCAGGGTCTGGAAACACCATATATTTT. Amino acid sequence: CASSRQGTDGPGSGNTIYF.

The chain links TRBV6-7 to TRBJ2-5; 7 bases are shared with TRBD2. TRBV6-7 is filed as an ORF, its function uncertain. CDR3 length equals 15 residues. The junction had 8 bases not matched to a gene; V was cut back by 2 bases and J by 5 bases. The CDR3, as DNA: TGTGCCAGCAGTTACAAATCGAGGGAGGGGGAGACCCAGTACTTC. This encodes CASSYKSREGETQYF.

The V gene is TRBV25-1, the J gene TRBJ1-4; TRBD1 matches at 7 bases. CDR3 length: 15 amino acids. Germline CDR1 MGHDK, CDR2 SYGVNS. V lost 4 bases, J lost 0 bases, and 2 bases stayed unmatched. CDR3 DNA: TGTGCCAGCAGTGGGGACAGCTCAACTAATGAAAAACTGTTTTTT. This translates into CASSGDSSTNEKLFF.